These 32 T cell receptor beta chains came from one sample sequenced in a study of OX40 agonist ivuxolimab in advanced cancers. Using immunoSEQ multiplex PCR, the repertoire was profiled, and TCRdb retains in-frame clones only, with some absent. The sample carries some 73,000 clones, just under 90% recorded once. This specimen consisted of CD4+ or CD8+ T cells sorted from blood, obtained in a trial of the OX40 agonist ivuxolimab. Source of these receptors: an adult with an advanced solid tumor such as melanoma, head and neck, liver or kidney cancer.

The chain has TRBV19 and TRBJ2-3; tentative D call: TRBD2 (5 bases). This CDR3 spans 15 amino acids. V was cut by 1 base and J by 5 bases, with 13 bases left in between. The germline V gene has CDR1 LNHDA and CDR2 SQIVND (reference sequence). This chain's CDR3 is CASSIGGGSGDTQYF. DNA of the CDR3: TGTGCCAGTAGTATAGGCGGCGGAAGCGGAGATACGCAGTATTTT.

The chain has TRBV2 and TRBJ1-2; D remains ambiguous. Germline V gene lookup returns CDR1 SNHLY and CDR2 FYNNEI. Trimming removed 5 bases at V and 1 base at J, with 20 bases between. This CDR3 is 17 amino acids long. CDR3 loop: CASSPNLLQPVNYGYTF. CDR3 DNA sequence: TGTGCCAGCAGTCCCAATCTTCTACAGCCAGTTAACTATGGCTACACCTTC.

The gene calls are TRBV27 and TRBJ2-1; the match to TRBD2 covers 7 bases. Germline V gene sequence: CDR1 MNHEY, CDR2 SMNVEV (reference sequence). The CDR3 length is 21 residues. V shed 0 bases and J 5 bases; nucleotides not matched to a gene: 22. The chain's CDR3 is CASSLSRASGDLRGWDNEQFF. Written as DNA, the CDR3 is TGTGCCAGCAGTTTATCGAGGGCTAGCGGAGATTTAAGAGGTTGGGACAATGAGCAGTTCTTC.

The chain couples TRBV9 to TRBJ2-2; TRBD2 matches 7 bases. Per germline, CDR1 SGDLS and CDR2 YYNGEE. V shed 1 base and J 8 bases; nucleotides not matched to a gene: 2. The CDR3 covers 13 residues. The CDR3 DNA is TGTGCCAGCAGCGTAAAAGCGGGAGGGGAGCTGTTTTTT. Its protein product is CASSVKAGGELFF.

This clone was picked up one time. The chain is built from TRBV27 and TRBJ2-3, with D perhaps matching TRBD2 (6 bases). CDR3 length: 15 amino acids. The V end was cut by 5 bases, the J end by 1 base, with 13 bases between. The germline CDR1 and CDR2 sequences are MNHEY and SMNVEV (reference sequence). The DNA of the CDR3 is TGTGCCAGCAGTCCCAGCGGACTACGCACAGATACGCAGTATTTT. Translating it yields CASSPSGLRTDTQYF.

J is TRBJ2-6 and V is TRBV18; D possibly uses TRBD1 or TRBD2 (5 bases each). CDR3 size: 18 residues. In germline, CDR1 is KGHSH, CDR2 LQKENI. Trimming left V 1 base short and J 0 bases short, with 13 bases between. CDR3 nucleotide sequence: TGTGCCAGCTCACCACTCATGGGGGTCCTCTCTGGGGCCAACGTCCTGACTTTC. Protein: CASSPLMGVLSGANVLTF. The whole variable domain, filled in from reference TRBV18 and TRBJ2-6, reads NAGVMQNPRHLVRRRGQEARLRCSPMKGHSHVYWYRQLPEEGLKFMVYLQKENIIDESGMPKERFSAEFPKEGPSILRIQQVVRGDSAAYFCASSPLMGVLSGANVLTFGAGSRLTVL.

J is TRBJ2-7 and V is TRBV10-3; D is tentatively TRBD1 or TRBD2 (5 bases each). The CDR3 runs to 16 residues. Trimming shortened V by 11 bases and J by 3 bases, and 26 bases separated the two germline ends. CDR1 is ENHRY, CDR2 SYGVKD, per germline. The CDR3 reads CAFPGPARNTIYEQYF. The CDR3 nucleotides are TGTGCCTTCCCGGGGCCAGCTCGGAATACAATCTACGAGCAGTACTTC.

The chain is built from TRBV5-1 and TRBJ2-7; D perhaps matches TRBD2 (5 bases). The V gene's germline CDR1 is SGHRS and CDR2 YFSETQ. Deletions cut 1 base from V and 3 bases from J, with 8 bases between. This CDR3 is built from 13 residues. The CDR3, as DNA: TGCGCCAGCAGCTTGTCTGAGGGCTACGAGCAGTACTTC. Amino acids: CASSLSEGYEQYF.

The genes are TRBV29-1 and TRBJ1-2, with TRBD1 matching over 7 bases. The CDR3 runs to 17 residues. The J segment lost 3 bases and the V segment lost 4 bases, leaving 17 bases of the junction unmatched. Germline CDR1 reads SQVTM; CDR2 reads ANQGSEA. CDR3 in amino acids: CSVGGKGGLTFDYGYTF. The CDR3 DNA reads TGCAGCGTTGGGGGGAAAGGGGGCCTAACCTTTGACTATGGCTACACCTTC. Supplemented by reference TRBV29-1 and TRBJ1-2, the full variable domain reads SAVISQKPSRDICQRGTSLTIQCQVDSQVTMMFWYRQQPGQSLTLIATANQGSEATYESGFVIDKFPISRPNLTFSTLTVSNMSPEDSSIYLCSVGGKGGLTFDYGYTFGSGTRLTVV.

This chain connects TRBV7-2 to TRBJ2-3; D not certain. CDR3 length: 15 residues. The germline gives CDR1 SGHTA, CDR2 FQGNSA. V was clipped by 5 bases and J by 4 bases, with 16 bases between them. CDR3 sequence (DNA): TGTGCCAGCAGCCTCAATGGGGTTGGGGCAGATACGCAGTATTTT. Its translation is CASSLNGVGADTQYF.

This chain uses TRBV15 with TRBJ2-2; D ambiguous. Per germline, CDR1 LNHNV and CDR2 YYDKDF (reference sequence). The V gene lost 3 bases and the J gene lost 9 bases, with 11 bases spanning the gap. This CDR3 has 13 residues. CDR3 coding DNA: TGTGCCACCAGCAGTGACCGTATGAGGGAGCTGTTTTTT. Protein product: CATSSDRMRELFF.

This clone occurred once. V is TRBV19 and J is TRBJ1-2; a weak D match, TRBD1 (5 bases). The CDR3 is made up of 15 amino acids. The V end was cut by 5 bases, the J end by 5 bases, with 18 bases between. CDR1 LNHDA and CDR2 SQIVND come from the germline V gene (reference sequence). CDR3 DNA: TGTGCCAGTAGTCCTCCGGCAGGGAGGAAGTATGGCTACACCTTC. Translating it yields CASSPPAGRKYGYTF.

V gene TRBV11-2 combines with J gene TRBJ2-4; D call uncertain. Per germline, CDR1 SGHAT and CDR2 FQNNGV. V lost 0 bases and J 9 bases, leaving 9 bases between the germline ends. The CDR3 loop spans 13 amino acids. CDR3 amino acids: CASSLEGSGIQYF. CDR3 sequence (DNA): TGTGCCAGCAGCTTAGAAGGTTCGGGCATTCAGTACTTC.

The chain combines TRBV4-1 with TRBJ2-2; 10 bases are a match to TRBD2. The CDR3 sequence is 18 residues long. Germline-derived CDR1 and CDR2 are MGHRA and YSYEKL. Trimming at V came to 0 bases and at J to 5 bases, leaving 9 bases not matched to a gene. CDR3 amino acids: CASSQDRGSGRATGELFF. CDR3 nucleotide sequence: TGCGCCAGCAGCCAAGATCGAGGGAGCGGGAGGGCGACCGGGGAGCTGTTTTTT.

The chain is built from TRBV11-2 and TRBJ2-6; D not certain. The CDR3 loop spans 12 amino acids. The V and J ends lost 4 bases and 3 bases respectively, with 1 base between them. Germline V gene lookup returns CDR1 SGHAT and CDR2 FQNNGV. CDR3 DNA: TGTGCCAGCAGCTATGGGGCCAACGTCCTGACTTTC. Its translation: CASSYGANVLTF.

The rearrangement joins TRBV6-5 to TRBJ2-7, with 12 bases fitting TRBD2. CDR3 size: 14 residues. CDR1 and CDR2 from the germline V gene are MNHEY and SVGAGI. With V trimmed by 6 bases and J by 3 bases, 3 bases remained unmatched. As DNA, the CDR3 is TGTGCCAGCAGCCAACTAGCGGGAGGCTACGAGCAGTACTTC. Protein: CASSQLAGGYEQYF.

V gene TRBV28 combines with J gene TRBJ1-2; 9 positions agree with TRBD1. J gave up 6 bases and V 3 bases, and 5 bases lay outside the gene matches. This CDR3 spans 14 amino acids. Germline V CDR1 and CDR2: MDHEN, SYDVKM. The CDR3 region has the DNA TGTGCCAGCAGTTTTGGACAGGGGTTTAATGGCTACACCTTC. Its translation is CASSFGQGFNGYTF.

The chain uses TRBV2 and TRBJ2-5, with 15 positions matching TRBD2. Germline trimming cut 9 bases from V and 2 bases from J; bases unmatched to any gene: 4. This CDR3 is built from 15 residues. Germline V gene data show CDR1 as SNHLY and CDR2 as FYNNEI. The CDR3 protein is CASGGTSGRQETQYF. The CDR3 DNA reads as TGTGCCAGTGGGGGGACTAGCGGGAGGCAAGAGACCCAGTACTTC.

The gene calls are TRBV11-2 and TRBJ2-1; tentatively, D is TRBD2 (5 bases). V lost 5 bases and J 1 base, leaving 21 bases between the germline ends. From germline, CDR1 is SGHAT and CDR2 FQNNGV. This CDR3 contains 18 residues. In nucleotides, the CDR3 is TGTGCCAGCAGCCGAAAATTCGCGGGCAGCAGTTCCTACAATGAGCAGTTCTTC. Amino acids: CASSRKFAGSSSYNEQFF.

The V call is TRBV28, the J call TRBJ1-2, with D unclear. The V end lost 5 bases, the J end lost 1 base, and 11 bases lay between the germline ends. CDR3 length equals 14 residues. CDR1 MDHEN and CDR2 SYDVKM come from the germline V gene. CDR3 residues: CASSQIPDNYGYTF. CDR3 in DNA: TGTGCCAGCAGTCAAATTCCAGATAACTATGGCTACACCTTC.

The gene calls are TRBV7-9 and TRBJ1-6; unclear D gene. Trimming took 5 bases from V and 0 from J, leaving 11 bases between them. The length of the CDR3 is 16 residues. Germline loops: CDR1 SEHNR, CDR2 FQNEAQ (reference sequence). CDR3 DNA sequence: TGTGCCAGCAGCAGGGTTTCGAGCTCCTATAATTCACCCCTCCACTTT. Protein sequence: CASSRVSSSYNSPLHF.

The chain carries TRBV5-4 and TRBJ2-6; 7 positions match TRBD1. With V trimmed by 3 bases and J by 5 bases, 11 bases remained unmatched. Germline loops: CDR1 SGHNT, CDR2 YYREEE (reference sequence). The CDR3 loop spans 17 amino acids. The CDR3 sequence: CASSSPAGGLRANVLTF. The CDR3 coding sequence is TGTGCCAGCAGCTCCCCCGCAGGGGGATTGAGGGCCAACGTCCTGACTTTC.

The chain joins TRBV28 to TRBJ2-3; D may be TRBD2 (6 bases). The CDR3 consists of 15 residues. Per germline, CDR1 MDHEN and CDR2 SYDVKM. The V end was cut by 6 bases, the J end by 6 bases, with 19 bases between. CDR3 in amino acids: CASSLGGVTADTQYF. CDR3 coding DNA: TGTGCCAGCAGCTTGGGCGGGGTGACGGCTGATACGCAGTATTTT.

This clone was recorded only once. V usage is TRBV6-5 and J usage is TRBJ1-1; tentative D call: TRBD1 (6 bases). The CDR3 runs 14 residues. Between the trimmed V and J ends, which lost 4 bases and 1 base, there was a span of 10 bases. Germline loops: CDR1 MNHEY, CDR2 SVGAGI. The CDR3 sequence: CASSFKGGNTEAFF. Here the CDR3 DNA reads TGTGCCAGCAGTTTTAAGGGGGGGAACACTGAAGCTTTCTTT.

The chain links TRBV6-1 to TRBJ1-1, with TRBD1 as a possible D gene (6 bases). V gave up 0 bases and J gave up 0 bases, with 14 bases separating them. The CDR3 length is 17 residues. Germline CDR1 is MNHNS and CDR2 is SASEGT. The CDR3 reads CASSEATRRQVNTEAFF. CDR3 nucleotides: TGTGCCAGCAGTGAAGCTACGAGACGACAGGTGAACACTGAAGCTTTCTTT.

The V and J genes are TRBV18 and TRBJ2-3; D might be TRBD1 (5 bases). Per germline, CDR1 KGHSH and CDR2 LQKENI. CDR3 length: 14 residues. Trimming pared 3 bases from V and 0 bases from J, leaving 7 bases between. The CDR3 region has the DNA TGTGCCAGCTCACCTCGGACAAGCACAGATACGCAGTATTTT. This sequence encodes CASSPRTSTDTQYF.

V and J are TRBV4-2 and TRBJ1-3; D is unclear. V lost 3 bases and J 0 bases, leaving 12 bases between the germline ends. The CDR3 has 16 residues. Germline V gene sequence: CDR1 LGHNA, CDR2 YNFKEQ. The CDR3 DNA is TGTGCCAGCAGCCATGATGTTGGGGTCTCTGGAAACACCATATATTTT. Encoded protein: CASSHDVGVSGNTIYF.

The chain couples TRBV19 to TRBJ2-1; 8 bases line up with TRBD2. V was clipped by 5 bases and J by 7 bases; unmatched bases: 10. Germline V gives CDR1 LNHDA, CDR2 SQIVND (reference sequence). The CDR3 loop spans 15 amino acids. The CDR3 sequence is CASSPAGEPWNEQFF. CDR3 sequence (DNA): TGTGCCAGTAGTCCAGCGGGAGAACCATGGAATGAGCAGTTCTTC.

J is TRBJ2-5 and V is TRBV5-5, with a possible D match to TRBD1 (7 bases). This CDR3 region has 15 residues. Deletions cut 7 bases from V and 3 bases from J, with 19 bases between. Germline CDR1 SGHKS, CDR2 YYEKEE (reference sequence). The CDR3 loop is CASATRRGREETQYF. The CDR3 nucleotides read TGTGCCAGCGCAACAAGGAGGGGGCGGGAAGAGACCCAGTACTTC. Supplemented by reference TRBV5-5 and TRBJ2-5, the full variable domain reads DAGVTQSPTHLIKTRGQQVTLRCSPISGHKSVSWYQQVLGQGPQFIFQYYEKEERGRGNFPDRFSARQFPNYSSELNVNALLLGDSALYLCASATRRGREETQYFGPGTRLLVL.

A note on this clone: At one of its ends the junction is not consistent with the germline gene, which may arise from a read error. This sample also contains other DNA sequences that code for the same CDR3. The V call is TRBV2, the J call TRBJ1-1; 8 bases map to TRBD1. The CDR3 sequence is 14 residues long. In germline, CDR1 is SNHLY, CDR2 FYNNEI. DNA for the CDR3: TGTGCCAGCAGGGAAGACAGGGGTAACACTGAAGCTTTCTTT. It encodes CASREDRGNTEAFF.

CDR3 DNA: TGTGCCAGCAGTGAAGATCAGGGGAGAGAGACCCAGTACTTC. Protein product: CASSEDQGRETQYF. V usage is TRBV28 and J usage is TRBJ2-5; a possible D gene is TRBD1 (6 bases). CDR1 and CDR2 (germline): MDHEN, SYDVKM. This CDR3 has 14 residues. The germline V and J ends were trimmed by 5 bases and 4 bases, with 14 bases remaining between them.

The chain carries TRBV5-1 and TRBJ2-7; no reliable D call. The CDR3 totals 14 residues. Deletions cut 0 bases from V and 3 bases from J, with 10 bases between. Germline CDR1 SGHRS, CDR2 YFSETQ. This CDR3 reads CASSLDRVNYEQYF. The CDR3, as DNA: TGCGCCAGCAGCTTGGATAGGGTGAACTACGAGCAGTACTTC.